The clone carrying this T cell receptor (beta chain) came up a few times. Its antigen is still unknown. TCRdb recomputed calls from the 5' RACE reads with MiXCR, one row per CDR3 protein. The table lists 580,000 or so distinct CDR3 sequences, around 16% of them singletons. The J segment lost 3 bases and the V segment lost 1 base, leaving 3 bases of the junction unmatched. Germline values: CDR1 SGDLS, CDR2 YYNGEE. The CDR3 extends over 15 amino acids. The source of the sample is a study of T-cell memory formation after mild COVID-19. Study observations and caveats: Those CD4+ clones that contracted were mainly in CM and EM (CD8+ ones in EMRA).

The TCR was taken from an adult woman who had mild COVID-19 (a few samples of this study predate the infection). Cell type and time point are not known. The sample taken for sequencing was PBMCs or a T cell subset sorted from them (not recorded which). The genes are TRBV9 and TRBJ2-1; 8 bases align to TRBD2. CDR3 region: CASSVPSGGYNEQFF. CDR3 sequence (DNA): TGTGCCAGCAGCGTACCCAGCGGGGGCTACAATGAGCAGTTCTTC.